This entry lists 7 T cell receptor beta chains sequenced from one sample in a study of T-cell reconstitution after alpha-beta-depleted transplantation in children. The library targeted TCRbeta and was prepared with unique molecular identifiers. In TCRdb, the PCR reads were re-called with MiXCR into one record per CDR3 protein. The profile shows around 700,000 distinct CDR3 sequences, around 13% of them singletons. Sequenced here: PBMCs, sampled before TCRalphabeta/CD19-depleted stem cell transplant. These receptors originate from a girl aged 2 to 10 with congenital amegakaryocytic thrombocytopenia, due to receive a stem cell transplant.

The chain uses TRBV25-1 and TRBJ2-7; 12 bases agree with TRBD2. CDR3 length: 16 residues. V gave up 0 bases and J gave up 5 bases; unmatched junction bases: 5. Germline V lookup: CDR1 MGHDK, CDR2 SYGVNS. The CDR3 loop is CASSEYGLAGSDEQYF. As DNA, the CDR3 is TGTGCCAGCAGTGAATACGGACTAGCGGGAAGCGACGAGCAGTACTTC.

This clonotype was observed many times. The CDR3, as DNA: TGTGCCAGCAGCCTTGTTTCAGTATCTGGAAACACCATATATTTT. It translates to CASSLVSVSGNTIYF. This sequence joins TRBV7-2 and TRBJ1-3; D is unclear. The CDR3 is made up of 15 amino acids. The V gene's germline CDR1 is SGHTA and CDR2 FQGNSA. V was pared by 5 bases and J by 1 base, with 12 bases between.

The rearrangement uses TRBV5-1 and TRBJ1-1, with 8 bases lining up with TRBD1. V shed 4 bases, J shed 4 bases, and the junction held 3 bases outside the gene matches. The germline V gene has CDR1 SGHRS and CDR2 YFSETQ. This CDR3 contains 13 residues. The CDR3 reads CASSRTGLTEAFF. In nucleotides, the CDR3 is TGCGCCAGCAGCCGGACAGGGCTCACTGAAGCTTTCTTT. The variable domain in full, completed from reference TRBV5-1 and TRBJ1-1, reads KAGVTQTPRYLIKTRGQQVTLSCSPISGHRSVSWYQQTPGQGLQFLFEYFSETQRNKGNFPGRFSGRQFSNSRSEMNVSTLELGDSALYLCASSRTGLTEAFFGQGTRLTVV.

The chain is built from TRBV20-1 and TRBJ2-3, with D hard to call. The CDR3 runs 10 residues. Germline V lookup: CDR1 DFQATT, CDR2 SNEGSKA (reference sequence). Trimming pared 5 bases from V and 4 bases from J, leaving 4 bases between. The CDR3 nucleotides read TGCAGTGCTCTGTCAGATACGCAGTATTTT. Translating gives CSALSDTQYF.

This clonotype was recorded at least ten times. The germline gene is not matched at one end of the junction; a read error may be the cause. The CDR3 sequence: CASSLGSNQPQHF. CDR3 nucleotide sequence: TGTGCCAGCAGCTTAGGAAGCAATCAGCCCCAGCATTTT. This chain links TRBV5-1 with TRBJ1-5; D is ambiguous. The CDR3 is 13 amino acids. The germline V gene encodes CDR1 SGHRS and CDR2 YFSETQ.

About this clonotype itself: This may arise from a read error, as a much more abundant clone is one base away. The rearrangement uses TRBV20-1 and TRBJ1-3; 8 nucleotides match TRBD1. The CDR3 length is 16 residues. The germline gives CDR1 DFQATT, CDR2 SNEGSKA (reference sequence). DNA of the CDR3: TGCTGTGCTAGGACAGGGCCAGGTTACCTGCGAAACACCATATATTTT. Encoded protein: CCARTGPGYLRNTIYF.

The CDR3: CSAPVANEKTQYF. CDR3 in DNA: TGCAGTGCCCCCGTAGCTAACGAGAAGACCCAGTACTTC. The rearrangement uses TRBV20-1 and TRBJ2-5, with D hard to call. Trimming stripped 6 bases from V and 6 bases from J, with 17 bases between. The CDR3 length is 13 residues. The germline V gene encodes CDR1 DFQATT and CDR2 SNEGSKA (reference sequence).